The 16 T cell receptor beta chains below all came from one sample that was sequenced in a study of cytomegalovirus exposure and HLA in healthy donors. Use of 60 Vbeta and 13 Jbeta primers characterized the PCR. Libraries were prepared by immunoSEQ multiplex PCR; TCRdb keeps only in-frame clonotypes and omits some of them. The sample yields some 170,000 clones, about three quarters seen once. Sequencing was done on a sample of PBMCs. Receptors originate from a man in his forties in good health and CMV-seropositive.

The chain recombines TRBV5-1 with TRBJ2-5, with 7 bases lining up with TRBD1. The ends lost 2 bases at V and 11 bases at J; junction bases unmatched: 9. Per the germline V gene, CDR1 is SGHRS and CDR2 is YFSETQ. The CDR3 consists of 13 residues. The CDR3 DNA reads TGCGCCAGCAGCTTAGACAGGGTAGAGGAGCAGTACTTC. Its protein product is CASSLDRVEEQYF.

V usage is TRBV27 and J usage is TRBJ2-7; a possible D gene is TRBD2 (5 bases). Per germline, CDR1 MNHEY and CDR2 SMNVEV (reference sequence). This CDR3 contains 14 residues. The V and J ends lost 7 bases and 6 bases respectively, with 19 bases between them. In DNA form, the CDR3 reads TGTGCCAGCAAAAAAGACTACCCCTGGGCCGAGCAGTACTTC. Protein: CASKKDYPWAEQYF.

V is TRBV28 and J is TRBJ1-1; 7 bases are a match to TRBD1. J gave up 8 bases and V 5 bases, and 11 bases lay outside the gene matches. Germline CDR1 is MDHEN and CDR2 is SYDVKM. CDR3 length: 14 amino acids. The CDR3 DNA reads TGTGCCAGCAGTATCCGACAGGGCTGGGAGGAAGCTTTCTTT. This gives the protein CASSIRQGWEEAFF.

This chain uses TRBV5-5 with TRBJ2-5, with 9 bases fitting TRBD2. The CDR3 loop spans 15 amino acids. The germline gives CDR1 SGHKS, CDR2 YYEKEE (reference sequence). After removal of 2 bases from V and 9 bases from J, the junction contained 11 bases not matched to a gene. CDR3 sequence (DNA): TGTGCCAGCAGCTTTACTAGCGGGCCCCGGTGGGCCCAGTACTTC. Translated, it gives CASSFTSGPRWAQYF. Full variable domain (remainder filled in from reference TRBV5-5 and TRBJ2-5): DAGVTQSPTHLIKTRGQQVTLRCSPISGHKSVSWYQQVLGQGPQFIFQYYEKEERGRGNFPDRFSARQFPNYSSELNVNALLLGDSALYLCASSFTSGPRWAQYFGPGTRLLVL.

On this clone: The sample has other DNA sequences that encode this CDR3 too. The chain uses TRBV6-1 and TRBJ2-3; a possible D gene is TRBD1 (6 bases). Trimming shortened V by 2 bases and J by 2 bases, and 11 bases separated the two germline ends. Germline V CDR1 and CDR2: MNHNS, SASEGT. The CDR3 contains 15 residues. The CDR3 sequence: CASSENTGNTDTQYF. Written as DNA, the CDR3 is TGTGCCAGCAGTGAAAATACAGGGAACACAGATACGCAGTATTTT.

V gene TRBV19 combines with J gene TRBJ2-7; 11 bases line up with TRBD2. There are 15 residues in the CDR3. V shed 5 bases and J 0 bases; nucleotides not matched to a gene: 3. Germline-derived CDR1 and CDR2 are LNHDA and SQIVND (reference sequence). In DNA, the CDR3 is TGTGCCAGTAGTGCCACTAGCGGGAGCTCCTACGAGCAGTACTTC. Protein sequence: CASSATSGSSYEQYF. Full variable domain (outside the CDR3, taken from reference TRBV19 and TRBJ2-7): DGGITQSPKYLFRKEGQNVTLSCEQNLNHDAMYWYRQDPGQGLRLIYYSQIVNDFQKGDIAEGYSVSREKKESFPLTVTSAQKNPTAFYLCASSATSGSSYEQYFGPGTRLTVT.

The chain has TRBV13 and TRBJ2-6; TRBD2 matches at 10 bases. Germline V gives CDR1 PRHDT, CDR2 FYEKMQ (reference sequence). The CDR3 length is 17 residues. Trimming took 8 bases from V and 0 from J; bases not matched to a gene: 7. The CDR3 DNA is TGTGCCAGCTCTAAACTAGCGGGATACTCTGGGGCCAACGTCCTGACTTTC. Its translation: CASSKLAGYSGANVLTF.

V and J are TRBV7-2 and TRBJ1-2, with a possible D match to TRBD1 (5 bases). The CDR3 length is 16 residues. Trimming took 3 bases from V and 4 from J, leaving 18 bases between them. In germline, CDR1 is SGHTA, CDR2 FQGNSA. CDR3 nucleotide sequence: TGTGCCAGCAGCTTTGCCGACAGCCTATTTGCCTATGGCTACACCTTC. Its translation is CASSFADSLFAYGYTF.

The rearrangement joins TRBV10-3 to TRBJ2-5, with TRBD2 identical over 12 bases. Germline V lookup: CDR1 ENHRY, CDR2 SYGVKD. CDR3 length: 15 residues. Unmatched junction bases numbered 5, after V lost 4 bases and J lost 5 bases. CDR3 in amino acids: CAISGLAGETETQYF. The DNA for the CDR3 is TGTGCCATCAGTGGACTAGCGGGAGAGACCGAGACCCAGTACTTC.

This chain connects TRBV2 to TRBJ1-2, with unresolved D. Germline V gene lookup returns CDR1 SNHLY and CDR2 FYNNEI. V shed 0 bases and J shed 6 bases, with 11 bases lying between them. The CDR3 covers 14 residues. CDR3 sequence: CASSEAPGNHGYTF. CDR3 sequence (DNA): TGTGCCAGCAGTGAAGCACCGGGGAACCATGGCTACACCTTC.

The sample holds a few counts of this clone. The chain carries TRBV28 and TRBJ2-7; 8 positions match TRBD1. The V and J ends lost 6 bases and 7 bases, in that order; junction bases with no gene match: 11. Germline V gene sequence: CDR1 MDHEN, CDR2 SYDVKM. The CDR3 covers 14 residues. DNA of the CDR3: TGTGCCAGCAGCCGCCCCCAGGGGGCGAGGGAGCAGTACTTC. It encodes CASSRPQGAREQYF. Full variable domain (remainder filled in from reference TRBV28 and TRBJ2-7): DVKVTQSSRYLVKRTGEKVFLECVQDMDHENMFWYRQDPGLGLRLIYFSYDVKMKEKGDIPEGYSVSREKKERFSLILESASTNQTSMYLCASSRPQGAREQYFGPGTRLTVT.

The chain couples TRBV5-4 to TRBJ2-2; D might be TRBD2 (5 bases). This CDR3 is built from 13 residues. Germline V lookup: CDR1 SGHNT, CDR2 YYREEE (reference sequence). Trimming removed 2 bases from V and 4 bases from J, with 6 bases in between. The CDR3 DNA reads TGTGCCAGCAGCTTCGAGGGCACCGGGGAGCTGTTTTTT. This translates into CASSFEGTGELFF. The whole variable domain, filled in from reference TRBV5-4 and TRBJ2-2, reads ETGVTQSPTHLIKTRGQQVTLRCSSQSGHNTVSWYQQALGQGPQFIFQYYREEENGRGNFPPRFSGLQFPNYSSELNVNALELDDSALYLCASSFEGTGELFFGEGSRLTVL.

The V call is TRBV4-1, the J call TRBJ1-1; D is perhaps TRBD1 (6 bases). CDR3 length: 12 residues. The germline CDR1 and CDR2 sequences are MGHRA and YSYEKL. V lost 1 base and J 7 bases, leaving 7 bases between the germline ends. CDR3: CASSQAGDEAFF. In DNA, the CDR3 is TGCGCCAGCAGCCAAGCAGGGGATGAAGCTTTCTTT.

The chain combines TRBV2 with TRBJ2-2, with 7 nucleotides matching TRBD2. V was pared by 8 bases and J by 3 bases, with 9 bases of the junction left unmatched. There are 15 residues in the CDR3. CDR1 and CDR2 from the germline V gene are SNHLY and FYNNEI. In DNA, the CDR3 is TGTGCCAGCGGGGAGGGGTCGGGTTACACCGGGGAGCTGTTTTTT. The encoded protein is CASGEGSGYTGELFF.

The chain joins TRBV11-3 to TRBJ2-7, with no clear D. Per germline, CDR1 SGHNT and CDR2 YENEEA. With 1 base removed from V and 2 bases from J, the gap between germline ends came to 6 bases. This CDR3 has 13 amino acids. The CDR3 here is CASSLVVTYEQYF. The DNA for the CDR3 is TGTGCCAGCAGCTTAGTTGTTACCTACGAGCAGTACTTC. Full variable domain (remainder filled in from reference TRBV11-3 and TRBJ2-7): EAGVVQSPRYKIIEKKQPVAFWCNPISGHNTLYWYLQNLGQGPELLIRYENEEAVDDSQLPKDRFSAERLKGVDSTLKIQPAELGDSAVYLCASSLVVTYEQYFGPGTRLTVT.

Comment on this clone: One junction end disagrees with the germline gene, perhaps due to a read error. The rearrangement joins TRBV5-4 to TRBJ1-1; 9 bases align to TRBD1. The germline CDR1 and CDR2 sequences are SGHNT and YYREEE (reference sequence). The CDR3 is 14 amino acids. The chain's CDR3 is CASSSGQGDTEAFF. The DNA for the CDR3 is TGTGCTAGCAGCTCGGGACAGGGAGATACTGAAGCTTTCTTT.